The following is a T cell receptor (beta chain) sequence with its context. Its specificity is unknown. This specimen comes from a study of CD8 T cells in Susac syndrome. Study-wide results and caveats: The number of individuals included in the study's TCR sequencing and HLA analysis was acknowledged as relatively small.

The RNA input was roughly 0.5 to 1 ug, and it was reverse transcribed with random hexamers. An immunoSEQ multiplex PCR amplified TCR beta CDR3 over 54 Vbeta and 13 Jbeta. TCRdb recomputed calls from the immunoSEQ multiplex PCR reads with MiXCR, one row per CDR3 protein. This sample yields over 300,000 distinct CDR3 sequences, of which under 95% are seen a single time; over 0.05% belongs to the top ten. CD8+ and CD4+ T cells taken from blood had their TCR beta sequenced. The germline V gene has CDR1 SEHNR and CDR2 FQNEAQ (reference sequence). The length of the CDR3 is 13 residues. The V and J ends lost 4 bases and 5 bases respectively, with 11 bases between them.

The source material was CD4+ T cells from PBMCs. This receptor was obtained from a human donor with multiple sclerosis. The chain combines TRBV7-9 with TRBJ1-1, with D unclear. This chain's CDR3 is CASSSRAGTEAFF. The CDR3 bases are TGTGCCAGCAGCTCCCGGGCCGGGACTGAAGCTTTCTTT.